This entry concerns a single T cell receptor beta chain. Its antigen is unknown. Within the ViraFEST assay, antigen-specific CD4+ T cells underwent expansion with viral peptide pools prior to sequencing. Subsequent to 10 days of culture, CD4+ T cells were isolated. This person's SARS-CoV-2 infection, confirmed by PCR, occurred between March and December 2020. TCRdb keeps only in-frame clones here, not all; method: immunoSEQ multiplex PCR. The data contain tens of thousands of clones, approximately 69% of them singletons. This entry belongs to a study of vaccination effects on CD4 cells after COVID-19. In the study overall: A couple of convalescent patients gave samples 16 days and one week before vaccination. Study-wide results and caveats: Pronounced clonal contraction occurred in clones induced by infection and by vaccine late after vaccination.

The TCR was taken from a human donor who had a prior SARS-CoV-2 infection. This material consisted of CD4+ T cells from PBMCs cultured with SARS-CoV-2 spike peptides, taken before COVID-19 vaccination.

The CDR3 coding sequence is TGCGCCAGCAGCCAAGTACAGCCCTACAATGAGCAGTTCTTC. Translated, it gives CASSQVQPYNEQFF. J is TRBJ2-1 and V is TRBV4-3; D is undetermined. This CDR3 contains 14 residues. The V end lost 1 base, the J end lost 2 bases, and 6 bases lay between the germline ends. Germline V CDR1 and CDR2: LGHNA, YSLEER.